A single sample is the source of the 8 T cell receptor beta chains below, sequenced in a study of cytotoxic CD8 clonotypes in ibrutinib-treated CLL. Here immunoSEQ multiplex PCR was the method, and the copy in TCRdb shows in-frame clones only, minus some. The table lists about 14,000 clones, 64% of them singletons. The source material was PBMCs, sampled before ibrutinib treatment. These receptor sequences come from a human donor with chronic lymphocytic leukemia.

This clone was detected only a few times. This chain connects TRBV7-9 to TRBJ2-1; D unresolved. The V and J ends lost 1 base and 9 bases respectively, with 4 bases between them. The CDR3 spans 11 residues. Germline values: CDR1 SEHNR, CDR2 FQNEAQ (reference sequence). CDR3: CASSLGPEQFF. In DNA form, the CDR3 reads TGTGCCAGCAGCTTAGGTCCTGAGCAGTTCTTC.

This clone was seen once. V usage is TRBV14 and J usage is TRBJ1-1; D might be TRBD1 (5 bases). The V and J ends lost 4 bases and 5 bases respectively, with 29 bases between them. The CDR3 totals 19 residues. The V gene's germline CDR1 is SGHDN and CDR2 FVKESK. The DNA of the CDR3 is TGTGCCAGCAGCCTCGCCGGGACGGGAGTTTTAGGACGGTGGACTGAAGCTTTCTTT. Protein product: CASSLAGTGVLGRWTEAFF.

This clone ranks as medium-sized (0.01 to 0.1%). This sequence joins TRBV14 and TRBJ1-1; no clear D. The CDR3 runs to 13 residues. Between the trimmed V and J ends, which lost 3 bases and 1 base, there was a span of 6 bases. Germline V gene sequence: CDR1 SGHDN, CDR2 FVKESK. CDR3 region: CASSQHQNTEAFF. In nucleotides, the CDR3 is TGTGCCAGCAGCCAGCACCAGAACACTGAAGCTTTCTTT.

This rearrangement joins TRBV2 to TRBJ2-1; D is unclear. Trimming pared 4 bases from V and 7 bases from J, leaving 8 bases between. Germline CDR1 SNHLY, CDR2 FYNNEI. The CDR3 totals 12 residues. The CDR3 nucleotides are TGTGCCAGCAGTGGCGGATTGAATGAGCAGTTCTTC. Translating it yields CASSGGLNEQFF.

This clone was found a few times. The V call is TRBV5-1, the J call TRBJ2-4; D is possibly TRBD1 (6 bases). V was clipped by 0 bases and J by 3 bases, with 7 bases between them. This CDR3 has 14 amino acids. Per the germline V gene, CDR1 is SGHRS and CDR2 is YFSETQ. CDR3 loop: CASSLDRDKNIQYF. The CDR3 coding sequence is TGCGCCAGCAGCTTGGACAGGGACAAAAACATTCAGTACTTC.

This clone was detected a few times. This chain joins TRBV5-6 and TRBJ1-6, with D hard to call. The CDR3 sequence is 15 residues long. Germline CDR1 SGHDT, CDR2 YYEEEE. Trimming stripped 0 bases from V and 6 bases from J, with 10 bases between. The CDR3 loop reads CASSLELFGNSPLHF. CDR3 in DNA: TGTGCCAGCAGCTTGGAGCTTTTTGGTAATTCACCCCTCCACTTT.

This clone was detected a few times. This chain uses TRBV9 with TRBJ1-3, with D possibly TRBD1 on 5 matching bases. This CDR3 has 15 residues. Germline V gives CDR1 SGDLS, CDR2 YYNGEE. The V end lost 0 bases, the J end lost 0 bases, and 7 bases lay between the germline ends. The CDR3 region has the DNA TGTGCCAGCAGCGTAGAGGGGACCTCTGGAAACACCATATATTTT. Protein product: CASSVEGTSGNTIYF.

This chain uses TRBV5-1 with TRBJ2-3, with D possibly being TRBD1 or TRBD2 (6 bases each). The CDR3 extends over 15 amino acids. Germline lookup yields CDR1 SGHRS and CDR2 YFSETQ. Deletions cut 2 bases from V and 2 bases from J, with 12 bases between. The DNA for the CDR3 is TGCGCCAGCAGCTTAGGAGGGGGAACCACAGATACGCAGTATTTT. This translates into CASSLGGGTTDTQYF.